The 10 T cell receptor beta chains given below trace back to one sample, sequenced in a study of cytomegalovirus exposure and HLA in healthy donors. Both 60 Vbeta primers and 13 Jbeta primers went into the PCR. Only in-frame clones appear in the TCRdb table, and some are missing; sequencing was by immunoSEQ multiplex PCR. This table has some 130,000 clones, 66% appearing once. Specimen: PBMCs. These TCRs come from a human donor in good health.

The CDR3 spells CASSPLQLAKNIQYF. As DNA, the CDR3 is TGCGCCAGCAGCCCCCTCCAACTAGCCAAAAACATTCAGTACTTC. The chain joins TRBV4-1 to TRBJ2-4; D unclear. CDR1 is MGHRA and CDR2 is YSYEKL in the germline V gene. CDR3 length: 15 residues. Trimming pared 4 bases from V and 0 bases from J, leaving 10 bases between.

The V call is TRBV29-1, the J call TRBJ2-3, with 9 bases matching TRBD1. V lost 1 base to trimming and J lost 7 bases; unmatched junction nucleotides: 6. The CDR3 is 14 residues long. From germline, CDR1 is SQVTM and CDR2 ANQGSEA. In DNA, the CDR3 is TGCAGCGTTGAAGGGGGACAGGGTCTATATACGCAGTATTTT. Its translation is CSVEGGQGLYTQYF.

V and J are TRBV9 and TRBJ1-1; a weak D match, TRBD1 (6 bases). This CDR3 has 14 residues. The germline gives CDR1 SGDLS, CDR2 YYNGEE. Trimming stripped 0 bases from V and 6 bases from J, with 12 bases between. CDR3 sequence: CASSVARTASEAFF. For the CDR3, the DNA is TGTGCCAGCAGCGTAGCTCGGACAGCGTCTGAAGCTTTCTTT.

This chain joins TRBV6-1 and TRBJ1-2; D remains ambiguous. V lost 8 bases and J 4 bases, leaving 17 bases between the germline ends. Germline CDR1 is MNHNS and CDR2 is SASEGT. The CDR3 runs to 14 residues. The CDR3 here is CASGESDGIYGYTF. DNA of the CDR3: TGTGCCAGCGGGGAATCAGACGGGATCTATGGCTACACCTTC.

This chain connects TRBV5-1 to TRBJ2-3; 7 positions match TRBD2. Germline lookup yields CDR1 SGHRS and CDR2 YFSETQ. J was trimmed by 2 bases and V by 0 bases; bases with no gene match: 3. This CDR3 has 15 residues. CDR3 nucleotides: TGCGCCAGCAGCTTGGCCACTAGCGCCACAGATACGCAGTATTTT. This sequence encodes CASSLATSATDTQYF.

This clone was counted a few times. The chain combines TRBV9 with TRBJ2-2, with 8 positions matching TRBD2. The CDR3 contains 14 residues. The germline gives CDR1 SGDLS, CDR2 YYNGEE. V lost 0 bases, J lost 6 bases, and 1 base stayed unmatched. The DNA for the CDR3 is TGTGCCAGCAGCGTAGGTAGCGGGGCCGGGGAGCTGTTTTTT. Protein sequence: CASSVGSGAGELFF.

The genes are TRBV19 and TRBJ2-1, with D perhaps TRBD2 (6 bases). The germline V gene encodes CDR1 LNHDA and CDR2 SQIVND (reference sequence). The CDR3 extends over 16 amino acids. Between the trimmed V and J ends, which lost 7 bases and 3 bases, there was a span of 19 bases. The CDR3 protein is CASTGGTRLGYNEQFF. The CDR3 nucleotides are TGTGCCAGTACAGGCGGGACGAGACTTGGCTACAATGAGCAGTTCTTC.

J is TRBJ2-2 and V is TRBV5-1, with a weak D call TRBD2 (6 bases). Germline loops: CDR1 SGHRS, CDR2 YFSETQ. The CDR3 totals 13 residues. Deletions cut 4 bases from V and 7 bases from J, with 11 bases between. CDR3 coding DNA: TGCGCCAGCAGCGGGGGGAGCGGCGGGGAGCTGTTTTTT. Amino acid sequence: CASSGGSGGELFF.

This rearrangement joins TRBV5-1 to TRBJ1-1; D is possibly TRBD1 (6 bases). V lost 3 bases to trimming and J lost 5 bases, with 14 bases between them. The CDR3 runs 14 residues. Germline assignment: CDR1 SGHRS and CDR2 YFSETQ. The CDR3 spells CASSSDRISTEAFF. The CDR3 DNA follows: TGCGCCAGCAGCTCCGACAGGATTTCTACTGAAGCTTTCTTT.

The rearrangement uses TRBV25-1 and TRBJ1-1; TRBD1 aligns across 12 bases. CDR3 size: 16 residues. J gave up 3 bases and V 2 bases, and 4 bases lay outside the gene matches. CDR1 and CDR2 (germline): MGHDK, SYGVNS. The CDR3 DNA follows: TGTGCCAGCAGTGAAGGGACAGGGGGCTTGTACACTGAAGCTTTCTTT. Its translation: CASSEGTGGLYTEAFF.